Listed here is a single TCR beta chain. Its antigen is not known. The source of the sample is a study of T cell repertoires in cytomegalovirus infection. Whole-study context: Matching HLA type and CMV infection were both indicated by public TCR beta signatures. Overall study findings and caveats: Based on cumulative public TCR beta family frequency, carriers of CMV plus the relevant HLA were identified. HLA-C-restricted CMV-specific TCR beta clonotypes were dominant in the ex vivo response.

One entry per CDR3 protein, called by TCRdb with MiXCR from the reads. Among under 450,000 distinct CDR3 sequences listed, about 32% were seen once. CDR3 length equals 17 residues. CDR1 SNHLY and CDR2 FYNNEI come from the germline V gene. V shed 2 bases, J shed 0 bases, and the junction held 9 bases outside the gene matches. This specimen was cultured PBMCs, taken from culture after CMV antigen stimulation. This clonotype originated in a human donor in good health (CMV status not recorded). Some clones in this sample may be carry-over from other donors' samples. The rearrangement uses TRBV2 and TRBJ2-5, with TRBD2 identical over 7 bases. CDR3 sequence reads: CASSEPLGLADQETQYF. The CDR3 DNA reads TGTGCCAGCAGTGAACCGCTGGGGCTAGCGGACCAAGAGACCCAGTACTTC.